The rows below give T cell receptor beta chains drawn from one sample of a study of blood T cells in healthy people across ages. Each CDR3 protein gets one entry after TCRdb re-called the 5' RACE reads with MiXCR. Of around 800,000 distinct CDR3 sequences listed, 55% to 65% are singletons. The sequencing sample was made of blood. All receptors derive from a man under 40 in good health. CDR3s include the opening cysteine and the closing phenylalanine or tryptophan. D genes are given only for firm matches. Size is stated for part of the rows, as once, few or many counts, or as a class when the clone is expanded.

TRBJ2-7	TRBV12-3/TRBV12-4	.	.	CASSLTNLGGYGYEQYF	TGTGCCAGCAGTTTAACCAATCTAGGGGGTTACGGCTACGAGCAGTACTTC
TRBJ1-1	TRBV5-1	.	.	CASSVFGANTEAFF	TGCGCCAGCAGCGTGTTTGGGGCGAACACTGAAGCTTTCTTT
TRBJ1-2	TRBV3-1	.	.	CASSQGGADVLSGYTF	TGTGCCAGCAGCCAAGGGGGGGCGGATGTTTTAAGTGGCTACACCTTC
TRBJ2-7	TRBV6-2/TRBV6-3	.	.	CASSYIDEQYF	TGTGCCAGCAGTTACATCGACGAGCAGTACTTC
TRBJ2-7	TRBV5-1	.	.	CASSFYASSYEQYF	TGCGCCAGCAGCTTCTACGCTAGCTCCTACGAGCAGTACTTC
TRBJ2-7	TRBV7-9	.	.	CASSLGPGNYEQYF	TGTGCCAGCAGCTTAGGCCCAGGCAACTACGAGCAGTACTTC
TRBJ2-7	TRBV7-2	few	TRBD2	CASSSGPASGGGEQYF	TGTGCCAGCAGCTCTGGGCCGGCTAGCGGGGGAGGCGAGCAGTACTTC
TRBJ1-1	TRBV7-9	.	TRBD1	CASSDHRGANTEAFF	TGTGCCAGCAGCGACCACAGGGGTGCGAACACTGAAGCTTTCTTT
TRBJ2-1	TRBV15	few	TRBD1	CATSRFEAGGRDEQFF	TGTGCCACCAGCAGATTCGAGGCAGGGGGTAGGGATGAGCAGTTCTTC
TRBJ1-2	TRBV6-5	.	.	CASSLRGMGYTF	TGTGCCAGCAGTCTCCGTGGGATGGGCTACACCTTC
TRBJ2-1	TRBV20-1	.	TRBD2	CSARNPLAEDRNEQFF	TGCAGTGCTAGAAATCCACTAGCGGAGGATAGGAATGAGCAGTTCTTC
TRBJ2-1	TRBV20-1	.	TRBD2	CSAFHSGGASEQFF	TGCAGTGCTTTCCATAGCGGGGGGGCAAGTGAGCAGTTCTTC
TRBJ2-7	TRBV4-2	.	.	CASSQDLSLTVGLDEQYF	TGTGCCAGCAGCCAAGATCTATCCCTGACAGTCGGCCTGGACGAGCAGTACTTC
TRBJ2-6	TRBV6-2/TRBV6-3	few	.	CASSSRAAGANVLTF	TGTGCCAGCAGTTCCAGGGCCGCCGGGGCCAACGTCCTGACTTTC
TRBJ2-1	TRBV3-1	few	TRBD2	CASSQGRGAYNEQFF	TGTGCCAGCAGCCAAGGGCGGGGGGCCTACAATGAGCAGTTCTTC
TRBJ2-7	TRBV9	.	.	CASSVAARGIDEQYF	TGTGCCAGCAGCGTAGCCGCGCGGGGTATCGACGAGCAGTACTTC
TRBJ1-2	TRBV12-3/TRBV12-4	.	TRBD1	CASSSRDSGLYGYTF	TGTGCCAGCAGTTCTCGGGACAGCGGCCTCTATGGCTACACCTTC
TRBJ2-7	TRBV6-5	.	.	CASSHGQIPYEQYF	TGTGCCAGCAGCCACGGACAGATCCCCTACGAGCAGTACTTC
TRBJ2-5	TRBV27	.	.	CASSGFSSSETQYF	TGTGCCAGCAGTGGCTTCTCGTCCTCCGAGACCCAGTACTTC
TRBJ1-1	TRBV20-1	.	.	CSARVPATNTEAFF	TGCAGTGCTAGGGTGCCAGCTACGAACACTGAAGCTTTCTTT
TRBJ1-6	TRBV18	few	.	CASSPQGLENSPLHF	TGTGCCAGCTCACCGCAGGGACTGGAAAATTCACCCCTCCACTTT
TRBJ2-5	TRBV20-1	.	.	CSQRFQETQYF	TGCAGTCAGCGGTTCCAAGAGACCCAGTACTTC
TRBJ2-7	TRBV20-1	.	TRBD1	CSAHDRDRHSYNEQYF	TGCAGTGCTCATGACCGGGACAGACACTCCTACAATGAGCAGTACTTC
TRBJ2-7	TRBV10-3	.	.	CSIREDTPYEQYF	TGTTCCATCAGGGAAGACACTCCGTACGAGCAGTACTTC
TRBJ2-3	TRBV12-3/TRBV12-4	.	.	CAGAGGAYTDTQYF	TGTGCCGGAGCTGGGGGGGCCTACACAGATACGCAGTATTTT
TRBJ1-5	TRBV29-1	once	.	CSVAQSPNQPQHF	TGCAGCGTTGCTCAGTCTCCTAATCAGCCCCAGCATTTT
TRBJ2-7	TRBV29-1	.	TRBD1	CSVEEGTGVEQYF	TGCAGCGTTGAAGAAGGGACAGGGGTCGAGCAGTACTTC
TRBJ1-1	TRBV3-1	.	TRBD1	CASSHGTGRGNTEAFF	TGTGCCAGCAGCCATGGGACAGGGCGGGGGAACACTGAAGCTTTCTTT
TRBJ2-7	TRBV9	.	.	CASSVSTWGEQYF	TGTGCCAGCAGCGTAAGTACGTGGGGCGAGCAGTACTTC
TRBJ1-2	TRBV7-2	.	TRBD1	CASSMGLGEGATGYTF	TGTGCCAGCAGCATGGGTTTGGGAGAGGGGGCGACTGGCTACACCTTC
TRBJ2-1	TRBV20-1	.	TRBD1	CSARDRTGYSYNEQFF	TGCAGTGCTAGGGACCGGACAGGGTACTCCTACAATGAGCAGTTCTTC
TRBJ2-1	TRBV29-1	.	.	CSVDRQGYNEQFF	TGCAGCGTTGACAGGCAGGGCTACAATGAGCAGTTCTTC
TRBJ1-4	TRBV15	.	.	CATSRDRGFREKLFF	TGTGCCACCAGCAGAGATCGGGGGTTCAGAGAAAAACTGTTTTTT
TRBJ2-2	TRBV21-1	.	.	CASSKGVTVTGELFF	TGTGCCAGCAGCAAAGGAGTTACTGTAACCGGGGAGCTGTTTTTT
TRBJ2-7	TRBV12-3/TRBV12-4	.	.	CASSLSSWKQYF	TGTGCCAGCAGTTTATCATCCTGGAAGCAGTACTTC
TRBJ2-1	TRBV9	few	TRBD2	CASSVVTSGEQFF	TGTGCCAGCAGCGTAGTGACTAGCGGGGAGCAGTTCTTC
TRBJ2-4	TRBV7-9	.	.	CASSPQVYKNIQYF	TGTGCCAGCAGCCCACAAGTCTACAAAAACATTCAGTACTTC
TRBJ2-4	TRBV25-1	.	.	CASSWGALGEQYF	TGTGCCAGCAGTTGGGGGGCTTTGGGAGAGCAGTACTTC
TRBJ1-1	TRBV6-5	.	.	CASSHGWNTEAFF	TGTGCCAGCAGCCATGGATGGAACACCGAAGCTTTCTTT
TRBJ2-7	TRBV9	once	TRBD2	CASSVDSGGRYNEQYF	TGTGCCAGCAGCGTAGACAGCGGGGGGCGATACAATGAGCAGTACTTC
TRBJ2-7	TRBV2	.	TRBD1	CASSGPVWDSSYEQYF	TGTGCCAGCAGTGGGCCGGTATGGGACAGCTCCTACGAGCAGTACTTC
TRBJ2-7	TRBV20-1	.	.	CSARGPGTNGLNEQYF	TGCAGTGCTAGAGGTCCCGGGACCAATGGCCTTAACGAGCAGTACTTC
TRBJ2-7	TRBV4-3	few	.	CASSQDSSEAYEQYF	TGCGCCAGCAGCCAAGATTCTAGCGAGGCCTACGAGCAGTACTTC
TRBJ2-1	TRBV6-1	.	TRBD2	CASSSRLAGVNNEQFF	TGTGCCAGCAGCAGCAGACTAGCGGGGGTAAACAATGAGCAGTTCTTC
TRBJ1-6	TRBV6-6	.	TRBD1	CASSYSMGQGSSPLHF	TGTGCCAGCAGTTACTCGATGGGACAGGGGTCTTCACCCCTCCACTTT
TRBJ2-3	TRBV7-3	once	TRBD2	CASSPRLAGPSDTQYF	TGTGCCAGCAGCCCCCGGCTAGCGGGGCCCTCGGATACGCAGTATTTT
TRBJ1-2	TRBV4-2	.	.	CASSQVTSGDHYTF	TGTGCCAGCAGCCAAGTTACGTCGGGGGATCACTACACCTTC